The source of this T cell receptor (beta chain) is a study of PD-1 blockade in classical Hodgkin lymphoma (dated by TCRdb to 2019 to 2021). General notes on the study: Nivolumab dosing was 3 mg/kg intravenously every 2 weeks, continuing until either disease progression or unacceptable toxicity. The study used TCR beta sequencing and CyTOF to define a peripheral blood immune signature of response to PD-1 blockade in classical Hodgkin lymphoma.

The Qiagen DNeasy kit was used to extract genomic DNA from unsorted PBMCs and from the negatively selected CD4+ and CD8+ fractions. TCR beta CDR3 regions were subjected to amplification by immunoSEQ multiplex PCR with primers that anneal to V and J segments. A synthetic immune receptor repertoire was used to minimize amplification bias, and any remaining bias was removed computationally after sequencing. In the authors' own workflow: Repertoire diversity was quantified as the Shannon entropy index using custom Python scripts. Unsorted, CD4+ and CD8+ repertoires were examined separately, except in combined analyses, for which CD4+ and CD8+ sequences were merged in silico. Clonal expansion was defined as at least a 2-fold frequency increase after treatment relative to C1D1, with a pseudocount of 0.5 for undetected baseline clones. Clones with 0 or 1 copy at C1D1 were classified as singleton clones, and clones with 2 or more copies were classified as non-singleton clones. By matching protein sequences in sorted samples from the same patient, clones expanded in unsorted samples were annotated as CD4+, CD8+ or unknown. Diversity changes from C1D1 to C4D1 were tested in paired samples using Wilcoxon tests. This immuneACCESS table, as held by TCRdb, lists in-frame sequences with V and J called but not all clones. Of the missing ones, under half trace to an unresolved V gene in checked studies; the others have no known cause. V and J calls and clone size come straight from that table; D and trimming were deduced from the DNA. The sample table contains roughly 38,000 clones; only one count was recorded for approximately 86% of them. The leading ten clones occupy roughly 6% of the sample.

As regards this clone: This receptor's antigen is unknown. Base quality data are lacking; no much larger clone is found one base away.

The time point tag for this specimen amounts to: cycle 2 day 1 (C2D1) of nivolumab. Every trial patient had relapsed after autologous stem cell transplantation, and cohorts A, B and C differed in prior brentuximab vedotin exposure. The trial cohort included roughly 60 patients with relapsed/refractory classical Hodgkin lymphoma, and each patient had a best overall response of complete response, partial response or progressive disease. Single-agent nivolumab was administered to trial patients in the multi-cohort phase II CheckMate 205 trial. An independent review committee assessed best overall response by applying the 2007 International Working Group response criteria. Trial PBMCs were obtained immediately prior to nivolumab initiation (C1D1) and on therapy at cycle 2 day 1 and cycle 4 day 1. After peripheral blood was drawn into 8 mL Vacutainer Cell Preparation Tubes, PBMCs were isolated by centrifugation and then cryopreserved.

What the work shows at the level of the full study, not this receptor alone: The study covered only a single clinical trial cohort, and the causes of the repertoire differences, possibly disease activity or prior therapy, were still not defined. Patients starting nivolumab less than 1 year after ASCT had lower diversity and were excluded from later analyses to avoid confounding by immune reconstitution. Trial patients achieving complete response had baseline diversity similar to newly diagnosed patients, whereas partial responders and progressors had significantly lower diversity. Baseline TCR diversity was reported as lower in newly diagnosed patients than in healthy donors, and lower still in relapsed/refractory patients. A significant rise by C4D1 was seen in CD4+ but not CD8+ TCR diversity (p=0.0027 vs p=0.16), with the rise being most apparent in complete responders (p=0.02).

V gives up 5 bases and J gives up 0 bases, and the segment between their germline ends measures 17 bases. Taken from the germline V gene, the CDR1 and CDR2 loops are SGHVS and FQNEAQ. The CDR3 measures 17 amino acids from cysteine to phenylalanine. Solely the CDR3 DNA is kept, with 51 bases framed from the first base. Here the chain combines TRBV7-8 and TRBJ2-4, with an unclear D gene assignment. The clonotype was recovered from a human donor with classical Hodgkin lymphoma. The source was peripheral blood mononuclear cells (PBMCs), collected before the second cycle of nivolumab. The sequenced DNA is TGTGCCAGCAGCCCACTGGACGGAGACCTAGCCAAAAACATTCAGTACTTC. This encodes CASSPLDGDLAKNIQYF. With all but the CDR3 taken from the reference TRBV7-8 and TRBJ2-4 genes, the full variable domain is: GAGVSQSPRYKVAKRGQDVALRCDPISGHVSLFWYQQALGQGPEFLTYFQNEAQLDKSGLPSDRFFAERPEGSVSTLKIQRTQQEDSAVYLCASSPLDGDLAKNIQYFGAGTRLSVL.